This T cell receptor (beta chain) is from a study of metastatic and nonmetastatic thyroid tumors. Overall study: Repertoire comparisons spanned blood and tumor or nodule tissue from malignant and benign thyroid patients.

By proportion, this clone is medium-sized. Authors' methods: Clinicopathological groups supplied CDR3 differences that were used to build a distant-metastasis classifier for papillary thyroid cancer. Using MiXCR, TCRdb re-called clones from the PCR reads. The V and J calls were determined by TCRdb, not by the authors. The sample includes about 15,000 clones, 3.7% of them seen just once. Patients had received no treatment of any kind before thyroid surgery. Germline V lookup: CDR1 SGHVS, CDR2 FQNEAQ. This CDR3 has 17 amino acids. The germline V and J ends were trimmed by 0 bases and 0 bases, with 12 bases remaining between them.

This TCR was recovered from a female donor with papillary thyroid cancer or a benign thyroid nodule (not recorded which). Some clones in this sample may be carry-over from other donors' samples. The genes are TRBV7-8 and TRBJ1-3; D is unresolved. The sequenced material came from tumor tissue. The CDR3 DNA sequence: TGTGCCAGCAGCTTAGCGTCCGCGGGGTCCTCTGGAAACACCATATATTTT. Translation gives CASSLASAGSSGNTIYF.